This T cell receptor (beta chain) was observed in a study of T-cell memory formation after mild COVID-19. The study, taken as a whole, reports: CD4+ clones that contracted lay mainly in CM and EM; CD8+ ones lay in EMRA.

From germline, CDR1 is DFQATT and CDR2 SNEGSKA (reference sequence). Trimming removed 6 bases from V and 0 bases from J, with 9 bases in between. This CDR3 comprises 13 residues. One entry per CDR3 protein, called by TCRdb with MiXCR from the 5' RACE reads. The sample lists approximately 82,000 distinct CDR3 sequences, about 13% occurring once. In this sample, this clonotype turned up many times. The target antigen is unknown. V is TRBV20-1 and J is TRBJ2-1; TRBD2 might be the D (5 bases). Sequencing input: PBMCs or a T cell subset sorted from them (not recorded which). The receptor comes from a man aged 18 to 29 who had mild COVID-19 (a few samples of this study predate the infection). Cell type and time point are not known. The CDR3 loop is CSAKRSSYNEQFF. The CDR3 DNA reads TGCAGTGCCAAGCGGAGCTCCTACAATGAGCAGTTCTTC.